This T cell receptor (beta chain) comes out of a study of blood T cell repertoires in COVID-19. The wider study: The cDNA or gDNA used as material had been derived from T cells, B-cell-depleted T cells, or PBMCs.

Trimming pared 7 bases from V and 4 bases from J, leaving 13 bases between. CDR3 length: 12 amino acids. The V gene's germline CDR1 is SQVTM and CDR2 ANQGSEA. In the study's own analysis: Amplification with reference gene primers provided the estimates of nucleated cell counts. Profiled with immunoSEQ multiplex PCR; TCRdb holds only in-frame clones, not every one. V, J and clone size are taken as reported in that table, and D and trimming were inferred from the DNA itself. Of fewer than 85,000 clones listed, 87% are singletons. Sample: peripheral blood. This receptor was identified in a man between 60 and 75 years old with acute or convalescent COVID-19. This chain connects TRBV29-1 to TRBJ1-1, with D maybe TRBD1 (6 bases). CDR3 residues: CSATQGTTEAFF. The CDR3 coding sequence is TGCAGCGCTACTCAGGGGACCACTGAAGCTTTCTTT.